Listed below are T cell receptor beta chains from one sample, sequenced in a study of human T cells and chemical hapten exposure. Via MiXCR, TCRdb re-called the RACE reads, giving one row per CDR3 protein. The sample holds 150,000 to 200,000 distinct CDR3 sequences, 25% to 30% seen once. The material was whole blood, obtained in connection with sensitization to the hapten diphenylcyclopropenone (DPC). The receptors come from a woman aged 18-29 years with alopecia areata. Some clones in this sample may be carry-over from other donors' samples. Both conserved end residues are part of each CDR3. The D gene is left open where the match is weak. A row's size may be missing; if present it is once, few, many or a size class.

D gene: TRBD1; V gene: TRBV15; J gene: TRBJ1-1; clone size: NA; CDR3 DNA: TGTGCCACCAGCAGTCATCAGACAGGGGACACTGAAGCTTTCTTT; CDR3 protein: CATSSHQTGDTEAFF
D gene: NA; V gene: TRBV6-2/TRBV6-3; J gene: TRBJ2-1; clone size: once; CDR3 DNA: TGTGCCACCAAATCGGGGGTCTCCTACAATGAGCAGTTCTTC; CDR3 protein: CATKSGVSYNEQFF
D gene: NA; V gene: TRBV29-1; J gene: TRBJ1-2; clone size: medium-sized; CDR3 DNA: TGCAGCGCCTGGACGGCCGCCCATAACTATGGCTACACCTTC; CDR3 protein: CSAWTAAHNYGYTF
D gene: TRBD1; V gene: TRBV20-1; J gene: TRBJ1-5; clone size: many; CDR3 DNA: TGCAGTGCCACACGTCCCGGGACAGGGAGGGCTCAGCCCCAGCATTTT; CDR3 protein: CSATRPGTGRAQPQHF
D gene: TRBD1; V gene: TRBV3-1; J gene: TRBJ1-6; clone size: NA; CDR3 DNA: TGTGCCAGCAGCCCCGGACAGGGGGGAAATTCACCCCTCCACTTT; CDR3 protein: CASSPGQGGNSPLHF
D gene: NA; V gene: TRBV5-1; J gene: TRBJ1-2; clone size: NA; CDR3 DNA: TGCGCCAGCAGCTTGGCGACAAATGGCTACACCTTC; CDR3 protein: CASSLATNGYTF
D gene: TRBD2; V gene: TRBV5-1; J gene: TRBJ2-5; clone size: NA; CDR3 DNA: TGCGCCAGCAGCACCGCGGCGGGGGGGCCCGGTGAGACCCAGTACTTC; CDR3 protein: CASSTAAGGPGETQYF
D gene: TRBD2; V gene: TRBV2; J gene: TRBJ2-2; clone size: NA; CDR3 DNA: TGTGCCAGCAGTTTTAGCGGGAGGGCCGGGGAGCTGTTTTTT; CDR3 protein: CASSFSGRAGELFF
D gene: NA; V gene: TRBV7-2; J gene: TRBJ1-5; clone size: NA; CDR3 DNA: TGTGCCAGCAGGGAACAGACAGGCGGACAGCCCCAGCATTTT; CDR3 protein: CASREQTGGQPQHF
D gene: NA; V gene: TRBV4-2; J gene: TRBJ1-1; clone size: NA; CDR3 DNA: TGTGCCAGCAGCCAAGAAAGAACGAGGGTCGGGGCTGAAGCTTTCTTT; CDR3 protein: CASSQERTRVGAEAFF
D gene: NA; V gene: TRBV7-9; J gene: TRBJ2-3; clone size: NA; CDR3 DNA: TGTGCCAGCAGCTTACGTTTGCTTCGGGAGTCAAGCACAGATACGCAGTATTTT; CDR3 protein: CASSLRLLRESSTDTQYF
D gene: NA; V gene: TRBV5-1; J gene: TRBJ1-3; clone size: NA; CDR3 DNA: TGCGCCAGCAGCTTGTCGGCAAGAGCTGGAAACACCATATATTTT; CDR3 protein: CASSLSARAGNTIYF
D gene: NA; V gene: TRBV7-2; J gene: TRBJ1-2; clone size: NA; CDR3 DNA: TGTGCCAGCAGCAAGGGGCGGGAGAGGAGCTACACCTTC; CDR3 protein: CASSKGRERSYTF
D gene: NA; V gene: TRBV10-3; J gene: TRBJ1-1; clone size: few; CDR3 DNA: TGTGCCATCAGTGATAGGCAGGGAGAAGCTTTCTTT; CDR3 protein: CAISDRQGEAFF
D gene: TRBD2; V gene: TRBV10-2; J gene: TRBJ2-1; clone size: NA; CDR3 DNA: TGCGCCATTAAGGGTGGGCGACTAGCGGGAGGGAGCTCCTACAATGAGCAGTTCTTC; CDR3 protein: CAIKGGRLAGGSSYNEQFF
D gene: NA; V gene: TRBV9; J gene: TRBJ2-2; clone size: NA; CDR3 DNA: TGTGCCAGCAGCGTAGAAAACTTCCCGGCCGGGGAGCTGTTTTTT; CDR3 protein: CASSVENFPAGELFF
D gene: NA; V gene: TRBV20-1; J gene: TRBJ2-7; clone size: NA; CDR3 DNA: TGCAGTGCCCCCGACAAGGGAGGCTGGGAGCAGTACTTC; CDR3 protein: CSAPDKGGWEQYF
D gene: TRBD1; V gene: TRBV5-1; J gene: TRBJ2-1; clone size: NA; CDR3 DNA: TGCGCCAGCAGCCGACAGGGTATTTTGGGGGTCTTC; CDR3 protein: CASSRQGILGVF
D gene: NA; V gene: TRBV20-1; J gene: TRBJ2-3; clone size: NA; CDR3 DNA: TGCAGTGCTAGACTCCAGGATACGCAGTATTTT; CDR3 protein: CSARLQDTQYF
D gene: NA; V gene: TRBV20-1; J gene: TRBJ1-1; clone size: few; CDR3 DNA: TGCAGTGCTAGAAGCTCGATCGCGCCGATGAACACTGAAGCTTTCTTT; CDR3 protein: CSARSSIAPMNTEAFF
D gene: NA; V gene: TRBV4-2; J gene: TRBJ2-5; clone size: NA; CDR3 DNA: TGTGCCAGCAGCCAAGCGATTGGGGTCCAAGAGACCCAGTACTTC; CDR3 protein: CASSQAIGVQETQYF
D gene: TRBD2; V gene: TRBV7-3; J gene: TRBJ2-3; clone size: few; CDR3 DNA: TGTGCCAGCAGCTTATCAAGCGCTAGCGGGGGGTTTTCTAGCACAGATACGCAGTATTTT; CDR3 protein: CASSLSSASGGFSSTDTQYF
D gene: NA; V gene: TRBV21-1; J gene: TRBJ1-2; clone size: NA; CDR3 DNA: TGTGCCAGCAGCATTGAGTCGGCCCACTACACCTTC; CDR3 protein: CASSIESAHYTF
D gene: NA; V gene: TRBV5-1; J gene: TRBJ2-2; clone size: NA; CDR3 DNA: TGCGCCAGCAGCTTGGTCAAGGCAGCCACCCTTCTGAACACCGGGGAGCTGTTTTTT; CDR3 protein: CASSLVKAATLLNTGELFF
D gene: NA; V gene: TRBV20-1; J gene: TRBJ2-7; clone size: NA; CDR3 DNA: TGCAGTGCCAACGGCTGGGACCACTCCTACGAGCAGTACTTC; CDR3 protein: CSANGWDHSYEQYF
D gene: NA; V gene: TRBV29-1; J gene: TRBJ1-2; clone size: NA; CDR3 DNA: TGCAGCGTTGAAGAAGCTGGGGTGTACACCTTC; CDR3 protein: CSVEEAGVYTF
D gene: NA; V gene: TRBV20-1; J gene: TRBJ2-3; clone size: many; CDR3 DNA: TGCAGTGCTAGAGAGCCCAGGGGACTCACAGATACGCAGTATTTT; CDR3 protein: CSAREPRGLTDTQYF
D gene: TRBD1; V gene: TRBV7-3; J gene: TRBJ1-1; clone size: few; CDR3 DNA: TGTGCCAGCAGCTCGAGACAGGGGACTGAAGCTTTCTTT; CDR3 protein: CASSSRQGTEAFF
D gene: TRBD2; V gene: TRBV29-1; J gene: TRBJ2-3; clone size: NA; CDR3 DNA: TGCAGCGTTGATGACGGGAGGGCCTCAGATACGCAGTATTTT; CDR3 protein: CSVDDGRASDTQYF
D gene: NA; V gene: TRBV12-3/TRBV12-4; J gene: TRBJ1-4; clone size: NA; CDR3 DNA: TGTGCCAGCACCTGGTCTCTTAATGAAAAACTGTTTTTT; CDR3 protein: CASTWSLNEKLFF
D gene: NA; V gene: TRBV30; J gene: TRBJ2-4; clone size: NA; CDR3 DNA: TGTGCCTGGAGTGAGGAAAACATTCAGTACTTC; CDR3 protein: CAWSEENIQYF
D gene: NA; V gene: TRBV20-1; J gene: TRBJ1-2; clone size: few; CDR3 DNA: TGCAGTGCTTGTGGCCTAGATAACTATGGCTACACCTTC; CDR3 protein: CSACGLDNYGYTF
D gene: NA; V gene: TRBV27; J gene: TRBJ2-7; clone size: NA; CDR3 DNA: TGTGCCAGCAGCCTGAACCCCAATTTCGACGAGCAGTACTTC; CDR3 protein: CASSLNPNFDEQYF
D gene: TRBD1; V gene: TRBV5-1; J gene: TRBJ1-1; clone size: NA; CDR3 DNA: TGCGCCAGCAGCTCTTCAGGGGGCCACACTGAAGCTTTCTTT; CDR3 protein: CASSSSGGHTEAFF
D gene: NA; V gene: TRBV7-2; J gene: TRBJ2-3; clone size: few; CDR3 DNA: TGTGCCAGCAGCTCCCGACTAGTCACAGATACGCAGTATTTT; CDR3 protein: CASSSRLVTDTQYF
D gene: NA; V gene: TRBV6-2/TRBV6-3; J gene: TRBJ1-5; clone size: few; CDR3 DNA: TGTGCCAGCAACAAGTACAACCGGGGAGGCAATCAGCCCCAGCATTTT; CDR3 protein: CASNKYNRGGNQPQHF
D gene: NA; V gene: TRBV29-1; J gene: TRBJ1-3; clone size: few; CDR3 DNA: TGCAGCGTTGTAAGGGTTCCTGGAAACACCATATATTTT; CDR3 protein: CSVVRVPGNTIYF
D gene: NA; V gene: TRBV6-6; J gene: TRBJ2-3; clone size: NA; CDR3 DNA: TGTGCCAGCAGTTACACTCCCAATACGCAGTATTTT; CDR3 protein: CASSYTPNTQYF
D gene: TRBD2; V gene: TRBV6-2/TRBV6-3; J gene: TRBJ2-2; clone size: NA; CDR3 DNA: TGTGCCAGCAGTTTAGCGGGAACGAACACCGGGGAGCTGTTTTTT; CDR3 protein: CASSLAGTNTGELFF
D gene: NA; V gene: TRBV29-1; J gene: TRBJ1-4; clone size: NA; CDR3 DNA: TGCAGCGTTGCGGGGCTCTTTAATGAAAAACTGTTTTTT; CDR3 protein: CSVAGLFNEKLFF
D gene: NA; V gene: TRBV7-3; J gene: TRBJ1-6; clone size: NA; CDR3 DNA: TGTGCCAGCAGCCTAACAAGTGATTCACCCCTCCACTTT; CDR3 protein: CASSLTSDSPLHF
D gene: TRBD2; V gene: TRBV5-4; J gene: TRBJ2-3; clone size: NA; CDR3 DNA: TGTGCCAGCAGCTTGGGGCCAGGACTAGCGGGAGGAGGGGATACGCAGTATTTT; CDR3 protein: CASSLGPGLAGGGDTQYF
D gene: TRBD2; V gene: TRBV6-5; J gene: TRBJ2-7; clone size: few; CDR3 DNA: TGTGCCAGCAGTTACTCGGGAGGGCTTGCCTACGAGCAGTACTTC; CDR3 protein: CASSYSGGLAYEQYF
D gene: TRBD1; V gene: TRBV7-7; J gene: TRBJ2-1; clone size: NA; CDR3 DNA: TGTGCTAGCAGCGCACAGGGGCGTTCGTCCTACAATGAGCAGTTCTTC; CDR3 protein: CASSAQGRSSYNEQFF
D gene: TRBD2; V gene: TRBV11-2; J gene: TRBJ2-1; clone size: NA; CDR3 DNA: TGTGCCAGCAGCTTCTCTAGCGGGAGTTCGAATGAGCAGTTCTTC; CDR3 protein: CASSFSSGSSNEQFF
D gene: NA; V gene: TRBV4-3; J gene: TRBJ1-1; clone size: NA; CDR3 DNA: TGCGCCAGCGGGGGGACACCGAACACTGAAGCTTTCTTT; CDR3 protein: CASGGTPNTEAFF
D gene: TRBD2; V gene: TRBV7-9; J gene: TRBJ2-7; clone size: NA; CDR3 DNA: TGTGCCAGCAGCTTAGTGCCAGCGGGAGGGCCAAGATCCTACGAGCAGTACTTC; CDR3 protein: CASSLVPAGGPRSYEQYF
D gene: TRBD2; V gene: TRBV6-4; J gene: TRBJ2-1; clone size: NA; CDR3 DNA: TGTGCCAGCAGTCCCCGCGGGACTAGCAATGAGCAGTTCTTC; CDR3 protein: CASSPRGTSNEQFF
D gene: NA; V gene: TRBV6-5; J gene: TRBJ1-1; clone size: NA; CDR3 DNA: TGTGCCAGCAGTTACGGGGAGCGGAACACTGAAGCTTTCTTT; CDR3 protein: CASSYGERNTEAFF
D gene: TRBD1; V gene: TRBV20-1; J gene: TRBJ2-1; clone size: few; CDR3 DNA: TGCAGTGCTCCACAGGGGGCCCGCTTAAGGGATGAGCAGTTCTTC; CDR3 protein: CSAPQGARLRDEQFF
D gene: TRBD1; V gene: TRBV28; J gene: TRBJ1-2; clone size: many; CDR3 DNA: TGTGCCAGCAGTTTAACCGGGACAGGAATAATCTGGGGCTACACCTTC; CDR3 protein: CASSLTGTGIIWGYTF
D gene: NA; V gene: TRBV5-5; J gene: TRBJ2-5; clone size: NA; CDR3 DNA: TGTGCCAGCAGCTTGCCACAGGGTAACCAAGAGACCCAGTACTTC; CDR3 protein: CASSLPQGNQETQYF
D gene: TRBD1; V gene: TRBV25-1; J gene: TRBJ2-5; clone size: few; CDR3 DNA: TGTGCCAGCAGTAGGACAGGGGGACTGGAGACCCAGTACTTC; CDR3 protein: CASSRTGGLETQYF
D gene: TRBD2; V gene: TRBV29-1; J gene: TRBJ2-1; clone size: few; CDR3 DNA: TGCAGCGTCCAAAGCGGGACCTCCTACAATGAGCAGTTCTTC; CDR3 protein: CSVQSGTSYNEQFF
D gene: NA; V gene: TRBV3-1; J gene: TRBJ2-1; clone size: few; CDR3 DNA: TGTGCCAGCAGCCAAGGACTTGGCGAGCAGTTCTTC; CDR3 protein: CASSQGLGEQFF
D gene: NA; V gene: TRBV25-1; J gene: TRBJ1-1; clone size: few; CDR3 DNA: TGTGCCAGCAGTGATTACGGACGGATGAACACTGAAGCTTTCTTT; CDR3 protein: CASSDYGRMNTEAFF
D gene: NA; V gene: TRBV20-1; J gene: TRBJ2-3; clone size: NA; CDR3 DNA: TGCAGTGCTCGGGATGCCCGGAGCACAGATACGCAGTATTTT; CDR3 protein: CSARDARSTDTQYF
D gene: NA; V gene: TRBV7-2; J gene: TRBJ2-5; clone size: NA; CDR3 DNA: TGTGCCAGCAGCTTAGGGGGACTTCAAGAGACCCAGTACTTC; CDR3 protein: CASSLGGLQETQYF